There are a few counts of the clone carrying this T cell receptor (beta chain). The antigen remains undetermined. Per germline, CDR1 MGHRA and CDR2 YSYEKL. This CDR3 has 14 residues. V was shortened by 4 bases and J by 2 bases, with 12 bases between the two germline ends. This specimen comes from a study of long-term antiretroviral therapy in people with HIV. The libraries were made with immunoSEQ v3.0 at survey level. Here immunoSEQ multiplex PCR was the method, and the copy in TCRdb shows in-frame clones only, minus some. The sample includes fewer than 45,000 clones, roughly 82% of them seen just once. Findings and limits, study-wide: At every time point, clones expanded before ART dominated the repertoire.

The sequences come from unsorted PBMCs, collected 0.3 years after starting antiretroviral therapy. The TCR was taken from a man between 18 and 29 years old with HIV. The chain carries TRBV4-1 and TRBJ2-7; D call uncertain. CDR3 sequence reads: CASSPLGVPYEQYF. Written as DNA, the CDR3 is TGCGCCAGCAGCCCGCTTGGGGTGCCCTACGAGCAGTACTTC.